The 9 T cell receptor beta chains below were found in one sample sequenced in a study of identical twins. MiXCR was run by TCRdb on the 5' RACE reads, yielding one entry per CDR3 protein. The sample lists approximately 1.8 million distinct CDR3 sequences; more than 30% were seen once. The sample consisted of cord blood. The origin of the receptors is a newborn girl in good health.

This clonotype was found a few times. The CDR3 here is CASSLPPGARGEKLFF. CDR3 coding DNA: TGTGCCAGCAGCTTACCCCCTGGGGCGAGAGGCGAAAAACTGTTTTTT. The V gene is TRBV7-9, the J gene TRBJ1-4; a weak D match, TRBD1 (5 bases). Germline-derived CDR1 and CDR2 are SEHNR and FQNEAQ (reference sequence). The CDR3 extends over 16 amino acids. V lost 2 bases, J lost 8 bases, and 18 bases lay in between.

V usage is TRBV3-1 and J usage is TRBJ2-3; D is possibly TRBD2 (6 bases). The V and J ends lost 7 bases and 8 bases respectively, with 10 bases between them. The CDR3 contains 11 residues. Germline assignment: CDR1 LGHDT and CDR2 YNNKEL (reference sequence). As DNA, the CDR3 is TGTGCCAGCACCCAGGGAGGTACGCAGTATTTT. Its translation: CASTQGGTQYF.

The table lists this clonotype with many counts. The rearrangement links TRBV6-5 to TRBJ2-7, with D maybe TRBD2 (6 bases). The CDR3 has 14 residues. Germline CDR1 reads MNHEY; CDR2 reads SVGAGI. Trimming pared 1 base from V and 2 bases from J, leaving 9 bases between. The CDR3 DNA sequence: TGTGCCAGCAGTTACTACGCTAGCGCCTACGAGCAGTACTTC. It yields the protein CASSYYASAYEQYF.

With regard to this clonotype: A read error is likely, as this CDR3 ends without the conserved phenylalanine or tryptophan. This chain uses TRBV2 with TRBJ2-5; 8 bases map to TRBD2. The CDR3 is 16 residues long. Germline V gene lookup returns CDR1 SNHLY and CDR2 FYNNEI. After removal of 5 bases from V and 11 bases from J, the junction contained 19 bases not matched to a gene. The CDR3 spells CASSYQKPGLVNEQYV. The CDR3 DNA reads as TGTGCCAGCAGTTATCAAAAACCGGGACTAGTGAATGAGCAGTACGTC.

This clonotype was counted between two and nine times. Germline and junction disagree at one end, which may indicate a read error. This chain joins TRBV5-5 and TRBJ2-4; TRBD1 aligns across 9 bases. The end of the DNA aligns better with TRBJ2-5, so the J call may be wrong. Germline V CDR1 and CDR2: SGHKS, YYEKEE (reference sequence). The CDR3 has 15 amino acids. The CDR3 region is CAGSLRDREVETQYF. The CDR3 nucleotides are TGTGCCGGCAGCCTCCGGGACAGGGAGGTGGAGACCCAGTACTTC.

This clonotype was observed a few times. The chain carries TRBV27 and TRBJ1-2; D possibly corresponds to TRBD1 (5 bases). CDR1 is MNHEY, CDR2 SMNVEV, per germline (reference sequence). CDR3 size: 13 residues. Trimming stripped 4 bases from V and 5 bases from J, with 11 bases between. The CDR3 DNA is TGTGCCAGCAGTTGGTCAGGGTCGTATGGCTACACCTTC. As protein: CASSWSGSYGYTF.

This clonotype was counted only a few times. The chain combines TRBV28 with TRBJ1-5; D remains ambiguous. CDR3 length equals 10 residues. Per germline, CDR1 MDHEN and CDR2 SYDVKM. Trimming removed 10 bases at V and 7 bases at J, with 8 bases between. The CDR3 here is CATGGQPQHF. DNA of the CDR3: TGTGCCACCGGAGGGCAGCCCCAGCATTTT.

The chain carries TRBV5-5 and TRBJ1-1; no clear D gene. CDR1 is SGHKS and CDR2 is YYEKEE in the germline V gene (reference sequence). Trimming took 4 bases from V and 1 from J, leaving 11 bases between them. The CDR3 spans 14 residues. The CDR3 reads CASSLPPQNTEAFF. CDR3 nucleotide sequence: TGTGCCAGCAGCCTTCCTCCTCAGAACACTGAAGCTTTCTTT.

The CDR3 sequence: CASSGGGGSYNEQFF. In nucleotides, the CDR3 is TGCGCCAGCAGTGGGGGCGGGGGTTCCTACAATGAGCAGTTCTTC. The V and J genes are TRBV5-1 and TRBJ2-1, with a tentative D call TRBD2 (7 bases). In germline, CDR1 is SGHRS, CDR2 YFSETQ. The length of the CDR3 is 15 residues. Trimming removed 5 bases from V and 1 base from J, with 13 bases in between.